These T cell receptor beta chains were read from a single sample in a study of STAT3 mutations in large granular lymphocyte leukemia. The repertoire was sequenced with immunoSEQ multiplex PCR; TCRdb's copy has only in-frame clones and lacks some. The sample shows 5,000 to 8,000 clones, less than 60% of them seen only once. The sample consisted of peripheral blood mononuclear cells. All receptors come from a boy under 18 with T-cell large granular lymphocyte leukemia. Some clones in this sample may be carry-over from other donors' samples. The CDR3 runs from the conserved cysteine through the conserved F or W. The D gene is left open where the match is weak. Size is stated for part of the rows, as once, few or many counts, or as a class when the clone is expanded.

TRBD1,TRBJ2-7,NA,TRBV5-4,TGTGCCAGCAGCTCCGACAGGGGATCCTACGAGCAGTACTTC,CASSSDRGSYEQYF
NA,TRBJ1-3,once,TRBV18,TGTGCCAGCTCACCACCGGTGGGCTCTGGAAACACCATATATTTT,CASSPPVGSGNTIYF
TRBD1,TRBJ2-1,NA,TRBV5-3,TGTGCCAGAAGCATATCACAGGGGATCGATGAGCAGTTCTTC,CARSISQGIDEQFF
TRBD1,TRBJ1-2,NA,TRBV6-1,TGTGCCGGAGGCCGGGACAGGGGCTATGGCTACACCTTC,CAGGRDRGYGYTF
TRBD2,TRBJ2-1,NA,TRBV4-1,TGCGCCAGCAGTCGGACTAGCGGGGACAATGAGCAGTTCTTC,CASSRTSGDNEQFF
NA,TRBJ1-2,NA,TRBV29-1,TGCAGCGTTGAAGATCAGCTTAACCAGTATGGCTACACCTTC,CSVEDQLNQYGYTF
TRBD2,TRBJ2-3,NA,TRBV18,TGTGCCAGCTCACCGCGACTAGCGGGGGGCACAGATACGCAGTATTTT,CASSPRLAGGTDTQYF
TRBD2,TRBJ2-7,NA,TRBV12-5,TGTGCTAGTGGTTTGGTGGGGACTAGCGGGGCGTTCTACGAGCAGTACTTC,CASGLVGTSGAFYEQYF
NA,TRBJ1-2,NA,TRBV5-8,TGTGCCAGCAGCTTGACAGGCGACTATGGCTACACCTTC,CASSLTGDYGYTF
NA,TRBJ1-1,NA,TRBV30,TGTGCCTGGTACAGGGTGAACACTGAAGCTTTCTTT,CAWYRVNTEAFF
TRBD1,TRBJ2-7,few,TRBV7-7,TGTGCTAGCAGCCGGACAGGGGAGGGCGAGCAGTACTTC,CASSRTGEGEQYF
NA,TRBJ1-1,NA,TRBV29-1,TGCAGCGTTGATAGGGACACTGAAGCTTTCTTT,CSVDRDTEAFF
TRBD1,TRBJ1-4,NA,TRBV4-1,TGCGCCAGCCGAGGGACAGGGAGTAAAAAACTGTTTTTT,CASRGTGSKKLFF
NA,TRBJ2-5,NA,TRBV5-1,TGCGCCAGCAGCGTCGCCGACAGGAAAGAGACCCAGTACTTC,CASSVADRKETQYF
NA,TRBJ2-7,NA,TRBV27,TGTGCCAGCAGGGGATCATACTCCTACGAGCAGTACTTC,CASRGSYSYEQYF
TRBD1,TRBJ1-2,few,TRBV27,TGTGCCAGCAGTTCCAGACAGGGACCCTATGGCTACACCTTC,CASSSRQGPYGYTF
NA,TRBJ2-1,NA,TRBV5-6,TGTGCCAGCAGCTTGCCGGGAAATGAGCAGTTCTTC,CASSLPGNEQFF
NA,TRBJ2-3,NA,TRBV30,TGTGCCTGGAGCAGGGCACCTTTTGGGGATACGCAGTATTTT,CAWSRAPFGDTQYF
NA,TRBJ2-3,NA,TRBV11-2,TGTGCCAGCAGCTTAGTAGGCGGTCCTGGGGCCACAGATACGCAGTATTTT,CASSLVGGPGATDTQYF
NA,TRBJ2-2,NA,TRBV7-9,TGTGCCAGCAGCTTAGTGCGGGCGGGCACCGGGGAGCTGTTTTTT,CASSLVRAGTGELFF
NA,TRBJ1-4,NA,TRBV5-1,TGCGCCAGCAGCTTGGGCGAAGCAACTAATGAAAAACTGTTTTTT,CASSLGEATNEKLFF
TRBD1,TRBJ1-1,few,TRBV7-6,TGTGCCAGCAGCCTACAGGGGGCGAACACTGAAGCTTTCTTT,CASSLQGANTEAFF
NA,TRBJ1-6,NA,TRBV27,TGTGCCAGCAGTACCCTTAATTCACCCCTCCACTTT,CASSTLNSPLHF
NA,TRBJ2-7,NA,TRBV6-5,TGTGCCAGCACTGGGGGAGGATCCTACGAGCAGTACTTC,CASTGGGSYEQYF
NA,TRBJ1-2,NA,TRBV29-1,TGCAGCGCCGAGGACAGACGCGACTATGGCTACACCTTC,CSAEDRRDYGYTF
NA,TRBJ1-2,few,TRBV6-5,TGTGCCAGCAGTTCCGCGCCAGGGGTCTACGGCTACACCTTC,CASSSAPGVYGYTF
TRBD2,TRBJ2-1,few,TRBV7-9,TGTGCCAGCAGCTTAGCGGCGGGGGGGCCGTCCTACAATGAGCAGTTCTTC,CASSLAAGGPSYNEQFF
NA,TRBJ1-5,few,TRBV5-1,TGCGCCAGCAGCGATGGGACCGGAGGACAGCCCCAGCATTTT,CASSDGTGGQPQHF
TRBD2,TRBJ2-7,few,TRBV28,TGTGCCAGCAGTTTAATAGGACTAGCGGGACTATACGAGCAGTACTTC,CASSLIGLAGLYEQYF
NA,TRBJ2-7,once,TRBV9,TGTGCCAGCAGCGTAGGCGACAGCAATTACGAGCAGTACTTC,CASSVGDSNYEQYF
NA,TRBJ1-1,few,TRBV14,TGTGCCAGCAGCCAAAACCTGGGCACTGAAGCTTTCTTT,CASSQNLGTEAFF
TRBD1,TRBJ2-5,NA,TRBV18,TGTGCCAGCTCGACACGGGACAGCCAAGAGACCCAGTACTTC,CASSTRDSQETQYF
NA,TRBJ1-4,NA,TRBV30,TGTGCCTGGAGTGTACGTCTTAGAGGGGATGGTACGGAAAGTAAACTGTTTTTT,CAWSVRLRGDGTESKLFF
NA,TRBJ2-1,NA,TRBV7-9,TGTGCCAGCAGACGCGACAGTTCCTACAATGAGCAGTTCTTC,CASRRDSSYNEQFF
NA,TRBJ2-2,NA,TRBV6-5,TGTGCCAGCAGTTTAGAGCGTCGTATCGGGGAGCTGTTTTTT,CASSLERRIGELFF
NA,TRBJ1-4,NA,TRBV6-6,TGTGCCAGCAGGGCCGACAGAGGAAATGAAAAACTGTTTTTT,CASRADRGNEKLFF
TRBD1,TRBJ2-7,few,TRBV18,TGTGCCAGCTCACCGCCGACAGGGTCCAACGAGCAGTACTTC,CASSPPTGSNEQYF
NA,TRBJ2-5,NA,TRBV7-9,TGTGCCAGCAGCTCCGTTGAGACCCAGTACTTC,CASSSVETQYF
NA,TRBJ1-5,once,TRBV28,TGTGCCAGCACCCTAGGGGCAGGCCTCAATCAGCCCCAGCATTTT,CASTLGAGLNQPQHF
NA,TRBJ2-7,NA,TRBV25-1,TGTGCCAGCAGGGGCTCCTACGAGCAGTACTTC,CASRGSYEQYF
TRBD1,TRBJ2-7,NA,TRBV6-5,TGTGCCAGCAGCTCCGGCGGACAGGCCTACGAGCAGTACTTC,CASSSGGQAYEQYF
NA,TRBJ1-4,NA,TRBV30,TGTGCCTGGAGTGCAGGGGTAGGAACTAATGAAAAACTGTTTTTT,CAWSAGVGTNEKLFF
TRBD1,TRBJ2-7,few,TRBV5-1,TGCGCCAGCAGCTCCGGACAGGGGTTACTACGCGAGCAGTACTTC,CASSSGQGLLREQYF
TRBD1,TRBJ2-5,once,TRBV4-3,TGCGCCAGCAGCCAAGAAACGCGACTGACAGGGGGTGAGACCCAGTACTTC,CASSQETRLTGGETQYF
NA,TRBJ2-7,few,TRBV5-1,TGCGCCAGCAGCCCGGCAGGGGCCTACGAGCAGTACTTC,CASSPAGAYEQYF
TRBD2,TRBJ2-7,NA,TRBV27,TGTGCCAGCAGTTTAAGGACTAGCGGGTCACTAACCCCCTACGAGCAGTACTTC,CASSLRTSGSLTPYEQYF
TRBD2,TRBJ2-1,NA,TRBV30,TGTGCCTGGGGGACTAGCGGGAGGTACTCCTACAATGAGCAGTTCTTC,CAWGTSGRYSYNEQFF
NA,TRBJ1-5,NA,TRBV7-9,TGTGCCAGCAGCTTAGCGGAAGGAAGCAATCAGCCCCAGCATTTT,CASSLAEGSNQPQHF
NA,TRBJ2-1,NA,TRBV29-1,TGCAGCGTTCCACACACCGGAGCCAATGAGCAGTTCTTC,CSVPHTGANEQFF
NA,TRBJ2-7,NA,TRBV6-1,TGTGCCAGCAGCGGATCTAGTGCAGGGTGGGAGCAGTACTTC,CASSGSSAGWEQYF
NA,TRBJ2-7,once,TRBV11-2,TGTGCCAGCACCCGGCCCACCCGCTACGAGCAGTACTTC,CASTRPTRYEQYF